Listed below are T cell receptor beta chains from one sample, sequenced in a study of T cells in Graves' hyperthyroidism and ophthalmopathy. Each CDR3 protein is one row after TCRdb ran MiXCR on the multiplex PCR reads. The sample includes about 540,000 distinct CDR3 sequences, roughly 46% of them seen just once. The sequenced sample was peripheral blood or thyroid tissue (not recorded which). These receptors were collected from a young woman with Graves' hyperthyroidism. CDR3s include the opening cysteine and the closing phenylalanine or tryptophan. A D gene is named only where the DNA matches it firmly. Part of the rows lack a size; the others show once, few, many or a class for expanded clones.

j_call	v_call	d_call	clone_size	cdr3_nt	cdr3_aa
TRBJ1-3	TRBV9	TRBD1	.	TGTGCCAGCAGCGACCACAGGGGTCCTGGAAACACCATATATTTT	CASSDHRGPGNTIYF
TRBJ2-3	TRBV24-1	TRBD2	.	TGTGCCACCAGTGGAACGACTAGCGGGACCACAGGTACGCAGTATTTT	CATSGTTSGTTGTQYF
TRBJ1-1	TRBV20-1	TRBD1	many	TGCAGTGCGCGTACAGGGGACCCTGAAGCTTTCTTT	CSARTGDPEAFF
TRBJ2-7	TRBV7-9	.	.	TGTGCCAGCAGCCCCTCGGGGGATTCCTACGAGCAGTACTTC	CASSPSGDSYEQYF
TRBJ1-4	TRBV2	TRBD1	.	TGTGCCAGCAGTGACGAAGGGACAGGGGGGGAAAAACTGTTTTTT	CASSDEGTGGEKLFF
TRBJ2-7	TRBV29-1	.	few	TGCAGCGGGAGAGGCGAGCAGTACTTC	CSGRGEQYF
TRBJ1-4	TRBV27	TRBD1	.	TGTGCCAGCAGTTCCATCGAACAGGGGGCAACTAATGAAAAACTGTTTTTT	CASSSIEQGATNEKLFF
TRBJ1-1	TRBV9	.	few	TGTGCCAGCAGCGTCCGGGGGGCTGGGGACACTGAAGCTTTCTTT	CASSVRGAGDTEAFF
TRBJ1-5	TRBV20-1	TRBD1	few	TGCAGTGCTAGAGGCCCCGGGACATTAGGGGGCCAGCCCCAGCATTTT	CSARGPGTLGGQPQHF
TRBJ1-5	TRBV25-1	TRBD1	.	TGTGCCAGCAGCCGGGACAGCATCTATAGCAATCAGCCCCAGCATTTT	CASSRDSIYSNQPQHF
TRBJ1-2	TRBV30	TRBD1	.	TGTGCCTCCCCTCCCCGACAGGGGGGATATGGCTACACCTTC	CASPPRQGGYGYTF
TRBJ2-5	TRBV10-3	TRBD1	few	TGTGCCATCAGTGCGGACAGGGATTTGGAGACCCAGTACTTC	CAISADRDLETQYF
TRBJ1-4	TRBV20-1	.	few	TGCAGTGCTAGTAAGGAAGAAAAACTGTTTTTT	CSASKEEKLFF
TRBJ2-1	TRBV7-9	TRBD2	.	TGTGCCAGCAGCTCGAAGCCGGGACTAGCGGTATACAATGAGCAGTTCTTC	CASSSKPGLAVYNEQFF
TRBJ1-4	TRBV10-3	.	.	TGTGCCAGCAGTTACGAGGGCAGGGGTGACACCCTGTTTTTT	CASSYEGRGDTLFF
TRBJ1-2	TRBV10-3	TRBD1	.	TGTGCCATCAGTGGGGGACAGCAAAACTATGGCTACACCTTC	CAISGGQQNYGYTF
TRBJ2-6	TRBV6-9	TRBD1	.	TGTGCCAGCAGTGGAACAGGGGGAAACACTGAAGCTTTC	CASSGTGGNTEAF
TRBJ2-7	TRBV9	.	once	TGTGCCAGCAGCGTAGTGGGCGGAGCCTACGAGCAGTACTTC	CASSVVGGAYEQYF
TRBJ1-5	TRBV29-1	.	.	TGCAGCGTGGGGCGGGCAGCGCTACAAGAGACCCAGCATTTT	CSVGRAALQETQHF
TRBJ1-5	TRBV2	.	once	TGTGCCAGCAGTCTCCCGACCGCGGGTCCCCAGCATTTT	CASSLPTAGPQHF
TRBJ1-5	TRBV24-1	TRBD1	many	TGTGCCACCAGTGAGGGGGACAGCCATCAGCCCCAGCATTTT	CATSEGDSHQPQHF
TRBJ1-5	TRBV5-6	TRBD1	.	TGTGCCAGCAGCCGGGACAGGGGGACAATCAATCTGCCCCAGCATTTT	CASSRDRGTINLPQHF
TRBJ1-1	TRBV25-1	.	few	TGTGCCAGCAGTGGAGGGTTCACTGAAGCTTTCTTT	CASSGGFTEAFF
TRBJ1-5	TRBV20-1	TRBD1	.	TGCAGTGCTAGGGTCCAGGGGGCTTTGGGGAATCAGCCCCAGCATTTT	CSARVQGALGNQPQHF
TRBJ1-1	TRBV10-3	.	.	TGTGCCAGCAGCCAATTTGGCGAACAGGGAAACACTGAAGCTTTCTTT	CASSQFGEQGNTEAFF
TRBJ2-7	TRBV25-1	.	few	TGTGCCAGCAGTGAACAGACATACGAGCAGTACTTC	CASSEQTYEQYF
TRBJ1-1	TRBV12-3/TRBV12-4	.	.	TGTGCCAGCAGTTTGGTGAAGGGGCGCAACACTGAAGCTTTCTTT	CASSLVKGRNTEAFF